This entry lists 4 T cell receptor beta chains sequenced from one sample in a study of Ad26.COV2.S vaccination and SARS-CoV-2 variants. Using immunoSEQ multiplex PCR, the repertoire was profiled, and TCRdb retains in-frame clones only, with some absent. The sample lists 430,000 or so clones, 90% occurring once. Treatment meaning: 15 to 20 received Ad26.COV2.S at low or high dose, single or two shots; about five received placebo; per-sample allocation not given. Vaccine and placebo recipients were sampled on day 63 after the first injection. The sample in question was peripheral blood, obtained in a trial of Ad26.COV2.S vaccine versus placebo. Source of these receptors: a person aged 18 to 65 who received the Ad26.COV2.S COVID-19 vaccine or a placebo.

The chain combines TRBV11-2 with TRBJ2-7, with 9 nucleotides matching TRBD1. Looked up from germline, CDR1 is SGHAT and CDR2 is FQNNGV. V lost 1 base to trimming and J lost 6 bases; unmatched junction nucleotides: 4. The CDR3 totals 14 residues. For the CDR3, the DNA is TGTGCCAGCAGCTTAGCGGGGACAGGGCGCGAGCAGTACTTC. This translates into CASSLAGTGREQYF.

The V gene is TRBV30, the J gene TRBJ2-5; 7 nucleotides match TRBD2. The CDR3 contains 13 residues. Losses at the gene ends were 0 bases for V and 3 bases for J; bases not matched to a gene: 1. Germline V gene lookup returns CDR1 GTSNPN and CDR2 SVGIG (reference sequence). The CDR3 DNA sequence: TGTGCCTGGAGTGTAAGCGGGAAAGAGACCCAGTACTTC. Amino acid sequence: CAWSVSGKETQYF.

This CDR3 reads CASSQPGLADNEQFF. In DNA, the CDR3 is TGTGCCAGCAGCCAACCGGGACTAGCGGACAATGAGCAGTTCTTC. The chain uses TRBV3-1 (or the pseudogene TRBV3-2) and TRBJ2-1; 11 nucleotides line up with TRBD2. V lost 2 bases, J lost 5 bases, and 2 bases stayed unmatched. This CDR3 region has 15 residues. Germline lookup yields CDR1 LGHDT and CDR2 YNNKEL (reference sequence).

The J gene is TRBJ2-5, the V gene TRBV7-2, with a tentative D call TRBD1 (7 bases). With 5 bases removed from V and 4 bases from J, the gap between germline ends came to 26 bases. Germline V gives CDR1 SGHTA, CDR2 FQGNSA. The CDR3 consists of 18 residues. This CDR3 reads CASSPRGHQGEFAETQYF. The CDR3 DNA follows: TGTGCCAGCAGCCCGCGGGGCCACCAGGGGGAATTCGCAGAGACCCAGTACTTC.